Shown below are 14 T cell receptor beta chains from a single sample sequenced in a study of blood T cell repertoires in COVID-19. Profiling relied on immunoSEQ multiplex PCR, and the TCRdb table lists in-frame clones only, not all of them. Of over 300,000 clones listed, around 87% are singletons. Material: PBMCs or T cells enriched from blood (not recorded which). All receptors come from a woman in her thirties with acute COVID-19.

This sequence joins TRBV7-9 and TRBJ2-1; possibly TRBD2 for D (6 bases). The CDR3 is 14 residues long. CDR1 and CDR2 from the germline V gene are SEHNR and FQNEAQ (reference sequence). The V end was cut by 1 base, the J end by 7 bases, with 11 bases between. CDR3 region: CASSLEGRGNEQFF. CDR3 in DNA: TGTGCCAGCAGCTTAGAGGGTCGGGGGAATGAGCAGTTCTTC.

The chain is built from TRBV12-5 and TRBJ2-2, with 12 bases matching TRBD2. Per the germline V gene, CDR1 is LGHNT and CDR2 is FRNRAP. Germline trimming cut 5 bases from V and 5 bases from J; bases unmatched to any gene: 3. The CDR3 consists of 15 residues. DNA for the CDR3: TGTGCTAGTGGTCTGACTAGCGGGGGAACCGGGGAGCTGTTTTTT. Protein sequence: CASGLTSGGTGELFF.

This rearrangement joins TRBV28 to TRBJ1-4; 7 nucleotides match TRBD1. V was clipped by 7 bases and J by 4 bases; unmatched bases: 9. Looked up from germline, CDR1 is MDHEN and CDR2 is SYDVKM. This CDR3 contains 15 residues. As DNA, the CDR3 is TGTGCCAGCATTTCAGGGGGGCAGGGTAATGAAAAACTGTTTTTT. The encoded protein is CASISGGQGNEKLFF.

In its sample, this clone was seen a few times. The chain has TRBV3-1 (or the pseudogene TRBV3-2) and TRBJ2-7, with 7 bases identical to TRBD1. V lost 7 bases and J lost 2; bases outside the gene matches: 5. The length of the CDR3 is 13 residues. CDR1 is LGHDT and CDR2 is YNNKEL in the germline V gene (reference sequence). The CDR3 region has the DNA TGTGCCAGCATCCGACAGGGACCCTACGAGCAGTACTTC. Translated, it gives CASIRQGPYEQYF.

This sequence joins TRBV29-1 and TRBJ1-1, with TRBD1 as a possible D gene (6 bases). Trimming cost V 7 bases and J 2 bases, with 14 bases left between them. The CDR3 runs to 13 residues. Looked up from germline, CDR1 is SQVTM and CDR2 is ANQGSEA. CDR3 protein: CSGATGPNTEAFF. For the CDR3, the DNA is TGCAGCGGTGCCACAGGGCCCAACACTGAAGCTTTCTTT.

Points on this clone: The sample holds other DNA sequences that translate to the same CDR3. The CDR3 nucleotides read TGTGCCAGCAGTGAAAGGGGTGGGTACGAGCAGTACTTC. Its translation: CASSERGGYEQYF. The V gene is TRBV2, the J gene TRBJ2-7, with a tentative D call TRBD1 (5 bases). This CDR3 comprises 13 residues. Germline CDR1 reads SNHLY; CDR2 reads FYNNEI. Trimming pared 2 bases from V and 4 bases from J, leaving 9 bases between.

The chain uses TRBV6-5 and TRBJ1-5, with D tentatively TRBD1 (6 bases). V was shortened by 8 bases and J by 3 bases, with 14 bases between the two germline ends. The CDR3 loop spans 14 amino acids. The V gene's germline CDR1 is MNHEY and CDR2 SVGAGI. The CDR3 nucleotides read TGTGCCAGCGAAGGGGGGGCGGACAATCAGCCCCAGCATTTT. Translation: CASEGGADNQPQHF.

The V call is TRBV7-3, the J call TRBJ1-1, with 7 positions matching TRBD1. Germline values: CDR1 SGHTA, CDR2 FQGTGA. This CDR3 is 14 amino acids long. Trimming at V came to 5 bases and at J to 8 bases, leaving 11 bases not matched to a gene. CDR3 residues: CASSAAPRDREAFF. CDR3 in DNA: TGTGCCAGCAGCGCGGCCCCCAGGGACAGAGAAGCTTTCTTT.

The chain carries TRBV19 and TRBJ2-7; D unclear. Trimming removed 3 bases from V and 1 base from J, with 7 bases in between. The CDR3 spans 13 residues. Germline CDR1 and CDR2: LNHDA and SQIVND (reference sequence). CDR3 bases: TGTGCCAGTAGTATGCAGGCATCCTACGAGCAGTACTTC. Its translation: CASSMQASYEQYF.

The chain carries TRBV10-1 and TRBJ2-2; a possible D gene is TRBD2 (7 bases). V gave up 7 bases and J gave up 4 bases, with 13 bases separating them. CDR1 and CDR2 (germline): WNHNN, SYGVQD (reference sequence). The CDR3 totals 14 residues. This CDR3 is CASMAGASTGELFF. The CDR3 nucleotides are TGCGCCAGCATGGCGGGGGCGTCCACCGGGGAGCTGTTTTTT.

The chain is built from TRBV9 and TRBJ2-2; TRBD2 matches at 7 bases. Germline V gene lookup returns CDR1 SGDLS and CDR2 YYNGEE. The CDR3 consists of 13 residues. Trimming cost V 6 bases and J 3 bases; bases outside gene matches: 2. The CDR3 here is CASTAGDTGELFF. The CDR3, as DNA: TGTGCCAGCACCGCGGGGGACACCGGGGAGCTGTTTTTT.

The J gene is TRBJ1-1, the V gene TRBV5-1, with TRBD1 matching over 8 bases. The CDR3 sequence is 16 residues long. The trim removed 0 bases at V and 2 bases at J, leaving 6 bases unmatched. Germline CDR1 and CDR2: SGHRS and YFSETQ. CDR3 residues: CASSLGRAGGNTEAFF. The CDR3 nucleotides read TGCGCCAGCAGCTTGGGAAGGGCAGGGGGCAACACTGAAGCTTTCTTT.

The rearrangement links TRBV6-5 to TRBJ2-2; D ambiguous. The V gene's germline CDR1 is MNHEY and CDR2 SVGAGI. The CDR3 is 15 residues long. Trimming pared 5 bases from V and 4 bases from J, leaving 14 bases between. The CDR3 is CASSPQSSPTGELFF. CDR3 DNA sequence: TGTGCCAGCAGTCCACAGTCATCCCCCACCGGGGAGCTGTTTTTT.

The V call is TRBV9, the J call TRBJ1-6; 9 bases are shared with TRBD1. Germline V CDR1 and CDR2: SGDLS, YYNGEE. This CDR3 has 14 amino acids. V lost 5 bases to trimming and J lost 5 bases; unmatched junction nucleotides: 2. DNA for the CDR3: TGTGCCAGCAGGGGACAGGGAAATAATTCACCCCTCCACTTT. Amino acids: CASRGQGNNSPLHF.